The sample holds a few counts of the clone carrying this TCR beta chain. Its target is unknown. The source of the sample is a study of blood T cells in healthy people across ages. Points from the study as a whole: Per million T cells, TCR beta diversity dropped about linearly as age rose.

For the second PCR, which ran for roughly 7 to 11 cycles, a sample-barcoded 5' primer and a J-beta primer mix were used. There were at least 3 million CDR3-containing paired-end reads obtained from each sample. Each CDR3 protein gets one entry after TCRdb re-called the 5' RACE reads with MiXCR. The sample has about 1.6 million distinct CDR3 sequences, almost 35% seen once; the top ten hold roughly 10%. This receptor was obtained from a woman aged 25 to 39 in good health. The specimen was blood.

This CDR3 reads CASSLAGPPGGSIETQYF. The CDR3 nucleotides read TGTGCCAGCAGTCTCGCCGGACCTCCAGGGGGCTCGATAGAGACCCAGTACTTC. The V and J genes are TRBV27 and TRBJ2-5; 8 bases align to TRBD1. The CDR3 has 18 residues. With 5 bases clipped from V and 4 bases from J, the junction kept 18 bases outside the gene matches. Germline loops: CDR1 MNHEY, CDR2 SMNVEV (reference sequence).